This T cell receptor (beta chain) was identified in a study of Graves' ophthalmopathy and Graves' hyperthyroidism. At the level of the study: In this cohort's terms, stable hyperthyroidism meant no ophthalmopathy by 18 months of follow-up. Study-wide findings and caveats: Ophthalmopathy was separated from stable hyperthyroidism by a 13-signature model with roughly 91% sensitivity and around 81% specificity. The authors also found most expanded thyroid clonotypes above 0.001 frequency in blood.

Researchers turned away patients with other autoimmune diseases, uncontrolled infections, pregnancy or lactation. The junction had 5 bases not matched to a gene; V was cut back by 2 bases and J by 5 bases. The CDR3 loop spans 14 amino acids. Germline CDR1 is SGHTA and CDR2 is FQGNSA. In regard to this clonotype: The target antigen is unknown.

For repertoire sequencing, the TCR beta CDR3 regions were amplified from RNA transcripts. The authors performed first-round RT-PCR with HTBI primers and then a second-round multiplex PCR. TCRdb reprocessed the multiplex PCR reads via MiXCR and lists one record per CDR3 protein. The data show over a million distinct CDR3 sequences, approximately 35% seen once. Sequenced: peripheral blood or thyroid tissue (not recorded which). The V and J genes are TRBV7-2 and TRBJ2-7; the match to TRBD2 covers 8 bases. The receptor was isolated from an adult man with Graves' hyperthyroidism. For the CDR3, the DNA is TGTGCCAGCAGCTTAAGGCGGGGGGTGGACGAGCAGTACTTC. This gives the protein CASSLRRGVDEQYF.